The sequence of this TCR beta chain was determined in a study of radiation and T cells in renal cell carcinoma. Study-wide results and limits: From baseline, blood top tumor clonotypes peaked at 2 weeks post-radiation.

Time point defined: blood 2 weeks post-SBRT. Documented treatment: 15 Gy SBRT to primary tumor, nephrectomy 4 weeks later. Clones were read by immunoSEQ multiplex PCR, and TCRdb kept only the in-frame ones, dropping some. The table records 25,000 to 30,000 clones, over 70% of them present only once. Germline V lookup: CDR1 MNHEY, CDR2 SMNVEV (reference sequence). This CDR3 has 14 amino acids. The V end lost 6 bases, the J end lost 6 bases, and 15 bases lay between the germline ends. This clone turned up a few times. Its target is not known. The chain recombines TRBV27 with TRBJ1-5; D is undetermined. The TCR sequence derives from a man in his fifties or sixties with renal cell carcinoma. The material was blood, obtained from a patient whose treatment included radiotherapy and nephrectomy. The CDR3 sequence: CASSARRVGQPQHF. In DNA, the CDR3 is TGTGCCAGCAGCGCCAGGAGGGTTGGTCAGCCCCAGCATTTT.